This TCR beta chain was recovered during a study of blood T cell repertoires in COVID-19. Across the whole study: The United States, Italy and Spain supplied acute and convalescent COVID-19 samples. PBMCs, B-cell-depleted T cells, or T cells provided the cDNA or gDNA that made up the material.

The CDR3 consists of 14 residues. CDR1 and CDR2 from the germline V gene are ENHRY and SYGVKD. V lost 4 bases, J lost 9 bases, and 7 bases stayed unmatched. Authors' methods: Estimates of nucleated cell counts were drawn from the amplification of reference gene primers. Assay: immunoSEQ multiplex PCR; the TCRdb copy retains only in-frame clones and omits some. That table supplies the V and J calls and clone size; D and trimming were determined from the DNA. The table records about 280,000 clones, approximately 83% of them present only once. This clonotype was sampled from a human donor in a cohort sampled during active COVID-19. This chain uses TRBV10-3 with TRBJ2-2; 8 nucleotides match TRBD2. Input material: peripheral blood. The CDR3 sequence is CAISGLAGPRELFF. CDR3 sequence (DNA): TGTGCCATCAGTGGATTAGCGGGACCTAGGGAGCTGTTTTTT.